The rows below give T cell receptor beta chains drawn from one sample of a study of T cell responses to AZD1222 COVID-19 vaccine. The data were produced by immunoSEQ multiplex PCR, yet TCRdb's version contains in-frame clones alone and is incomplete. The table lists some 200,000 clones, roughly 92% of them singletons. Source: peripheral blood, taken on day 0 of AZD1222 vaccination. These receptors were taken from an adult in good health. Both conserved end residues are part of each CDR3. Fields, in order: clone size, J gene, V gene, D gene, CDR3 DNA, CDR3 protein. The D gene is left open where the match is weak. The listing skips clone size in some rows; elsewhere it reads once, few, many or a size class.

>NA|TRBJ1-5|TRBV28|TRBD1
TGTGCCAGCAGTTGGTCCTCACAGGGGGCAAATCAGCCCCAGCATTTT
CASSWSSQGANQPQHF
>NA|TRBJ2-1|TRBV7-2|NA
TGTGCCAGCAGCTCAAGACTAGAGCAGTTCTTC
CASSSRLEQFF
>NA|TRBJ2-7|TRBV6-6|TRBD2
TGTGCCAGCAGTCCTAGCGGGAGTGGGCGATACGAGCAGTACTTC
CASSPSGSGRYEQYF
>NA|TRBJ2-7|TRBV11-2|TRBD2
TGTGCCAGCAGCCCCGGCGGGGGGCCCTCCTACGAGCAGTACTTC
CASSPGGGPSYEQYF
>NA|TRBJ2-1|TRBV10-1|TRBD2
TGCGCCAGCACCTTACTAGCGGGAGAAATCGGTGAGCAGTTCTTC
CASTLLAGEIGEQFF
>NA|TRBJ2-3|TRBV13|NA
TGTGCCAGCAGCTTAGACGACGGGGAGCTTACAGATACGCAGTATTTT
CASSLDDGELTDTQYF
>NA|TRBJ2-2|TRBV6-2/TRBV6-3|TRBD2
TGTGCCAGCAGTATTGGTACTAGCGTCTACACCGGGGAGCTGTTTTTT
CASSIGTSVYTGELFF
>NA|TRBJ1-2|TRBV3-1/TRBV3-2|TRBD1
TGTGCCAGCAGCCAAGTGTACAGGGGGCCCTATGGCTACACCTTC
CASSQVYRGPYGYTF
>few|TRBJ1-2|TRBV12-3/TRBV12-4|NA
TGTGCCAGCAGCCCAGGTACTGGCTACACCTTC
CASSPGTGYTF
>few|TRBJ1-2|TRBV7-9|NA
TGTGCCAGCAGCTTAGGGGGGGTTAATTATGGCTACACCTTC
CASSLGGVNYGYTF
>NA|TRBJ1-1|TRBV9|TRBD1
TGTGCCAGCAGCGTAGACAGGGGGAACACTGAAGCTTTCTTT
CASSVDRGNTEAFF
>NA|TRBJ1-2|TRBV19|NA
TGTGCCACCGCCTATCGGGGGGTTAACTATGGCTACACCTTC
CATAYRGVNYGYTF
>NA|TRBJ1-5|TRBV19|NA
TGTGCCAGTAGTATAGGGAGAAGTCAGCCCCAGCATTTT
CASSIGRSQPQHF
>NA|TRBJ2-7|TRBV4-1|NA
TGCGCCAGCAGCCAAGTACATCCCTCCTACGAGCAGTACTTC
CASSQVHPSYEQYF
>NA|TRBJ1-6|TRBV6-5|NA
TGTGCCAGCAGTTACTCTTATAATTCACCCCTCCACTTT
CASSYSYNSPLHF
>NA|TRBJ1-1|TRBV27|TRBD1
TGTGCCAGCAGTTTGAGGGGGCTGAACACTGAAGCTTTCTTT
CASSLRGLNTEAFF
>NA|TRBJ2-2|TRBV4-3|NA
TGCGCCAGCAGCCCTCGACACGGTTCCGGGGAGCTGTTTTTT
CASSPRHGSGELFF
>NA|TRBJ1-2|TRBV6-1|NA
TGTGCCAGCAGTGAACCAGGCAGGGACTATGGCTACACCTTC
CASSEPGRDYGYTF
>NA|TRBJ2-5|TRBV2|NA
TGTGCCAGCAGTGAAGAGGGACGCGGGACCCAGTACTTC
CASSEEGRGTQYF
>NA|TRBJ2-1|TRBV11-2|NA
TGTGCCAGCAGCTTAGATCGCTCCGGCGGGGGCCTTTACAATGAGCAGTTCTTC
CASSLDRSGGGLYNEQFF
>NA|TRBJ2-2|TRBV11-3|NA
TGTGCCAGCAACTCCGGAACCGGGGAGCTGTTTTTT
CASNSGTGELFF
>NA|TRBJ1-2|TRBV12-3/TRBV12-4|NA
TGTGCCAGCAGTTCTGGGAACTATGGCTACACCTTC
CASSSGNYGYTF
>NA|TRBJ2-1|TRBV7-8|NA
TGTGCCAGCAGCTTACAGTATGTGGGGGCTAGCTCCTACAATGAGCAGTTCTTC
CASSLQYVGASSYNEQFF
>NA|TRBJ1-1|TRBV20-1|NA
TGCAGTGCTAGTATTTATCCGTACCACACTGAAGCTTTCTTT
CSASIYPYHTEAFF
>NA|TRBJ1-6|TRBV27|TRBD1
TGTGCCAGCAGTTTATGGACAGGGATTAATTCACCCCTCCACTTT
CASSLWTGINSPLHF
>NA|TRBJ1-1|TRBV9|NA
TGTGCCAGCAGCGTAGTATCAGGAAAGAACACTGAAGCTTTCTTT
CASSVVSGKNTEAFF
>NA|TRBJ2-5|TRBV5-4|NA
TGTGCCAGCAGCTTGCAGGCTAGCGGAGGGGGAGAGACCCAGTACTTC
CASSLQASGGGETQYF
>NA|TRBJ1-2|TRBV20-1|NA
TGCAGTGCTAGAGATCGGTTGGGCTACACCTTC
CSARDRLGYTF
>NA|TRBJ2-1|TRBV27|TRBD2
TGTGCCAGCAGTTTGCATACTAGCGGGGTCTCCTACAATGAGCAGTTCTTC
CASSLHTSGVSYNEQFF
>once|TRBJ1-3|TRBV10-3|NA
TGTGCCATCAGTGGGGACTCTGGAAACACCATATATTTT
CAISGDSGNTIYF
>NA|TRBJ1-1|TRBV5-1|NA
TGCGCCAGCAGCTCCGAACCAAGGGGTCCTGAAGCTTTCTTT
CASSSEPRGPEAFF
>NA|TRBJ2-3|TRBV18|NA
TGTGCCAGCTCACCACCGGCAGCTACAGATACGCAGTATTTT
CASSPPAATDTQYF
>NA|TRBJ2-1|TRBV6-1|TRBD2
TGTGCCAGCAGTGAACGTCTAGCGGGGGCCGGGGAGGGCAATGAGCAGTTCTTC
CASSERLAGAGEGNEQFF
>NA|TRBJ2-7|TRBV7-9|NA
TGTGCCAGCAGTTCGGGCCCGGCGTGGGAGCAGTACTTC
CASSSGPAWEQYF
>NA|TRBJ1-1|TRBV29-1|NA
TGCAGCGTTGTAAACGAGGGAATGAACACTGAAGCTTTCTTT
CSVVNEGMNTEAFF
>NA|TRBJ1-2|TRBV4-2|NA
TGTGCCAGCAGCCAAGGGTCGCAGGGGAGTGGCTACACCTTC
CASSQGSQGSGYTF
>NA|TRBJ1-1|TRBV18|TRBD1
TGTGCCAGCTCACTCGAGGGGACAGGGCGGAACACTGAAGCTTTCTTT
CASSLEGTGRNTEAFF
>NA|TRBJ1-6|TRBV4-3|NA
TGCGCCAGCAGCCAAGACAGGGTGGGAAATTCACCCCTCCACTTT
CASSQDRVGNSPLHF
>NA|TRBJ1-2|TRBV7-9|NA
TGTGCCAGCAGCTTAGGAGCGGTCAGAACCCCTGGCTACACCTTC
CASSLGAVRTPGYTF
>NA|TRBJ1-6|TRBV7-2|NA
TGTGCCAGCAGCTTAGGATGGAAGGATCGGCCCCTCCACTTT
CASSLGWKDRPLHF
>once|TRBJ2-1|TRBV5-1|NA
TGCGCCAGCAGCTTGAACGGGGACCAGTTCTTC
CASSLNGDQFF
>NA|TRBJ2-1|TRBV7-2|NA
TGTGCCAGCAGCTCCCTCGCCGCGGGCAGCGGGTTCTTC
CASSSLAAGSGFF
>NA|TRBJ2-3|TRBV11-2|NA
TGTGCCAGCAGCTCCCCCCCGGGGAGACGCACAGATACGCAGTATTTT
CASSSPPGRRTDTQYF
>NA|TRBJ1-1|TRBV6-5|NA
TGTGCCAGCAGTCCCGATTCGAACCCCAACACTGAAGCTTTCTTT
CASSPDSNPNTEAFF
>NA|TRBJ1-2|TRBV11-1|NA
TGTGCCAGCAGCTTAGAGCACGGAAAGGGTTTGGGCTACACCTTC
CASSLEHGKGLGYTF
>NA|TRBJ2-3|TRBV9|TRBD2
TGTGCCAGCAGCGTTAGCGGGAGGGCCAAAGATACGCAGTATTTT
CASSVSGRAKDTQYF
>NA|TRBJ1-1|TRBV12-3/TRBV12-4|NA
TGTGCCAGCAGTTTAGGGGGAGGCACTGAAGCTTTCTTT
CASSLGGGTEAFF
>NA|TRBJ2-3|TRBV7-6|TRBD2
TGTGCCAGCACCCCGACTAGCGGGAGTGGAGATACGCAGTATTTT
CASTPTSGSGDTQYF
>NA|TRBJ1-1|TRBV19|NA
TGTGCCAGTAGTATGGCGGACTCTCCCGGCACTGAAGCTTTCTTT
CASSMADSPGTEAFF
>NA|TRBJ2-5|TRBV4-3|TRBD1
TGCGCCAGCAGCCAGCGACAGGGTCCGCAAGAGACCCAGTACTTC
CASSQRQGPQETQYF
>NA|TRBJ1-1|TRBV28|TRBD1
TGTGCCAGCAGCTCCGCCTCCGGGACAGGGGGCCCCATGAACACTGAAGCTTTCTTT
CASSSASGTGGPMNTEAFF
>once|TRBJ2-1|TRBV27|NA
TGTGCCAGCAGTGGGGGGCAGTCATCCTACAATGAGCAGTTCTTC
CASSGGQSSYNEQFF
>NA|TRBJ1-1|TRBV7-9|TRBD1
TGTGCCAGCAGCTTAGGGGACAGGGGGCATCGAAACACTGAAGCTTTCTTT
CASSLGDRGHRNTEAFF
>once|TRBJ2-1|TRBV6-4|TRBD2
TGTGCCAGCAGTGAGCGAGAGGGAGGGGTCGATGAGCAGTTCTTC
CASSEREGGVDEQFF
>once|TRBJ1-1|TRBV18|NA
TGTGCCAGCTCACCACCGGAGGCCATAGGCACTGAAGCTTTCTTT
CASSPPEAIGTEAFF
>NA|TRBJ1-2|TRBV19|NA
TGTGCCAGTGAAGGAACGCAGGGGACTAACTATGGCTACACCTTC
CASEGTQGTNYGYTF
>once|TRBJ1-2|TRBV10-3|NA
TGTGCCATCAGTGAGTCCTCCCAGGGTGTCTACACCTTC
CAISESSQGVYTF
>NA|TRBJ2-3|TRBV7-2|NA
TGTGCCAGCAGCTTGGAAGCAGATACGCAGTATTTT
CASSLEADTQYF
>NA|TRBJ1-1|TRBV11-2|NA
TGTGCCAGCAGCTTCGCGGGGAACACTGAAGCTTTCTTT
CASSFAGNTEAFF
>few|TRBJ2-3|TRBV7-2|TRBD1
TGTGCCAGCAGCCCCTGGACAGGGGGTCCCACAGATACGCAGTATTTT
CASSPWTGGPTDTQYF